This TCR beta chain was profiled in a study of tumor-infiltrating lymphocytes in primary liver carcinoma. The study's findings and limits: Tumor-adjacent and tumor-blood pairs shared a smaller degree of overlap than tumor region pairs. CD4+ and CD8+ repertoires could not be compared in these unsorted bulk samples.

Using a constant-region primer together with ProtoScript II reverse transcriptase, TCR beta cDNA was made from about 490 ng of total RNA. Three rounds of nested multiplex PCR with slightly modified ARM-PCR produced TCR beta libraries. Researchers ran the first two PCR rounds for 10 cycles each with TRBV1-TRBV30 forward primers and a C-beta reverse primer. Each CDR3 protein gets one entry after TCRdb re-called the multiplex PCR reads with MiXCR. Of some 190,000 distinct CDR3 sequences in the sample, 60% were seen once. The CDR3 loop spans 14 amino acids. Trimming pared 5 bases from V and 9 bases from J, leaving 20 bases between. Per germline, CDR1 SGHAT and CDR2 FQNNGV. Concerning this clonotype: Its antigen is unknown.

Blood RNA came from unsorted whole blood; germline DNA was also extracted. Collection of around 4 milliliters of peripheral blood took place before surgery. The sequencing sample was made of peripheral blood. The receptor comes from a man aged 40-55 years with primary liver carcinoma and hepatitis B virus infection. The gene calls are TRBV11-2 and TRBJ2-7, with D perhaps given as TRBD1 or TRBD2 (5 bases each). CDR3 amino acids: CASSIPGRVIVQYF. CDR3 coding DNA: TGTGCCAGCAGCATACCGGGACGGGTAATTGTGCAGTACTTC.